This T cell receptor beta chain emerged from a study of shared clonotypes between healthy human individuals. Overall study results and limits: It was anticipated that sequencing depth would influence how many clonotypes donors shared. The low donor count limited represented genetic and exposure-history diversity.

The CDR3 contains 13 residues. V was pared by 6 bases and J by 1 base, with 9 bases between. Germline CDR1 MDHEN, CDR2 SYDVKM. Across several immunoSEQ plates, the genomic DNA of each subset was split evenly. The authors' processing: Filtering differed, since immunoSEQ gave only junction sequences and no quality scores. Sequenced by immunoSEQ multiplex PCR; TCRdb stores in-frame clones only, minus some. The D gene and trimming were derived from the DNA, and the V and J assignments and clone size from that table. This table has about 490,000 clones, around 80% appearing once. Remarks on this clone: Its target is unknown.

The sequencing input was PBMCs. The genes are TRBV28 and TRBJ1-1; D is unresolved. This receptor was taken from a woman aged 40 to 49 in good health. Some clones in this sample may be carry-over from other donors' samples. The CDR3 here is CASRSYGNTEAFF. CDR3 DNA sequence: TGTGCCAGCAGATCCTATGGGAACACTGAAGCTTTCTTT.